Listed here are 9 T cell receptor beta chains from one sample, sequenced in a study of monozygotic twins with inflammatory bowel disease. Following a re-call of the 5' RACE reads, TCRdb has one entry per CDR3 protein and lacks DNA. The repertoire table contains about 150,000 distinct CDR3 sequences. Material: blood. The source of these receptors is a human donor with ulcerative colitis or Crohn's disease, or a healthy co-twin of an affected twin (not recorded which).

The chain has TRBV7-8 and TRBJ2-7. This CDR3 is built from 13 residues. CDR1 and CDR2 (germline): SGHVS, FQNEAQ. The CDR3 protein is CASSLVSSREQYF.

The chain links TRBV15 to TRBJ2-2; lacking DNA, the TRBD1 call made by TCRdb goes unchecked. Germline V gene data show CDR1 as LNHNV and CDR2 as YYDKDF (reference sequence). This CDR3 contains 16 residues. CDR3 residues: CATSRDRGAGTGELFF.

V usage is TRBV6-2 or TRBV6-3 and J usage is TRBJ2-7. The CDR3 is 11 amino acids. Germline assignment: CDR1 MNHEY and CDR2 SVGEGT. The CDR3 here is CASSYRHEQYF.

This chain links TRBV4-1 with TRBJ2-3; TCRdb gives TRBD1 as the D gene, but with no DNA this cannot be confirmed. The germline gives CDR1 MGHRA, CDR2 YSYEKL. The CDR3 extends over 16 amino acids. This chain's CDR3 is CASSQDSGPITDTQYF.

J is TRBJ2-4 and V is TRBV7-8; with no DNA, the TCRdb D assignment of TRBD2 cannot be verified. The V gene's germline CDR1 is SGHVS and CDR2 FQNEAQ. This CDR3 spans 17 amino acids. CDR3 protein: CASSFFLAGLAKNIQYF.

This chain links TRBV7-7 with TRBJ1-1; TCRdb calls TRBD1, which cannot be checked without DNA. CDR3 length: 14 amino acids. From germline, CDR1 is SSHAT and CDR2 FNYEAQ (reference sequence). The CDR3 reads CASSPGGLNTEAFF.

This chain links TRBV12-3 or TRBV12-4 with TRBJ2-3; TCRdb outputs TRBD2, but without DNA this stays unchecked. The CDR3 consists of 15 residues. The CDR3 sequence is CASLLTSGRSDTQYF.

V usage is TRBV20-1 and J usage is TRBJ2-1; the D gene TCRdb calls, TRBD2, cannot be checked with no DNA. The CDR3 runs to 15 residues. Germline CDR1 and CDR2: DFQATT and SNEGSKA (reference sequence). This chain's CDR3 is CSAPDRLAGYNEQFF.

The rearrangement joins TRBV10-3 to TRBJ1-2; TCRdb picks TRBD1, but there is no DNA to check that call. In germline, CDR1 is ENHRY, CDR2 SYGVKD. The CDR3 loop spans 16 amino acids. CDR3 loop: CAISDHTGIANYGYTF.